This T cell receptor (beta chain) emerged from a study of lymphopenia after photon versus proton radiotherapy. The study, taken as a whole, reports: After the lymphocyte nadir, photon-treated repertoires showed oligoclonal expansion, especially of CD8+ Temra cells.

With respect to this clone: Its antigen is undetermined.

The CDR3 extends over 15 amino acids. The J segment lost 2 bases and the V segment lost 6 bases, leaving 5 bases of the junction unmatched. The germline gives CDR1 MNHEY, CDR2 SVGAGI. Some clones are missing from TCRdb's copy, which holds only in-frame ones; the method was immunoSEQ multiplex PCR. Here the sample spans more than 70,000 clones, 65% to 85% being singletons. The chain joins TRBV6-5 to TRBJ1-5; 9 bases map to TRBD1. The sample here was peripheral blood, taken from a patient treated with proton-based radiotherapy. The clonotype was recovered from a man in his sixties with pancreatic cancer. CDR3 region: CASSRTGVGNQPQHF. The CDR3 DNA reads as TGTGCCAGCAGCCGGACAGGGGTTGGCAATCAGCCCCAGCATTTT.